This TCR beta chain was sequenced in a study of cytomegalovirus exposure and HLA in healthy donors. Study results and limitations: Later analysis identified several of the most significant clusters that appeared linked to common viral pathogens. A later analysis linked more than 15,000 TCR beta sequences to HLA alleles at 0.05 false discovery rate.

Each donor was healthy, and each was a bone marrow donor. A word on this clone: Its matching antigen is unknown. Other DNA sequences in this sample translate to the same CDR3.

The length of the CDR3 is 12 residues. The germline V gene has CDR1 MDHEN and CDR2 SYDVKM. V was pared by 6 bases and J by 4 bases, with 2 bases of the junction left unmatched. PCR was performed using 60 Vbeta and 13 Jbeta primers. In the original processing: There were about 80 million unique TCR beta chains by a later count, and about 12 million of them were shared. TCRdb's table, derived via immunoSEQ multiplex PCR, lists solely in-frame clones and lacks some. V and J calls plus clone size are reproduced from that table; the DNA served to infer D and trimming. The sample carries some 170,000 clones, 82% recorded once.

J is TRBJ1-2 and V is TRBV28; 7 bases are shared with TRBD1. The TCR was taken from a girl between 10 and 17 years old in good health and CMV-seropositive. Material: PBMCs. The CDR3 DNA follows: TGTGCCAGCAGCCGACAGGGCTATGGCTACACCTTC. The encoded protein is CASSRQGYGYTF.